This TCR beta chain derives from a study of beta chain features in type 1 diabetes. The germline gives CDR1 MNHEY, CDR2 SVGAGI. CDR3 length: 13 residues. V was trimmed by 4 bases and J by 2 bases, leaving 9 bases between them. The authors reverse transcribed all of the isolated RNA, so sequencing captured expressed TCRB transcripts. The protocol was immunoSEQ multiplex PCR, while the TCRdb copy is restricted to in-frame clones and leaves out a portion. The table includes under 550,000 clones, about 10% detected once. Approximately 100 mL of blood, on average, came from one heparinised draw per donor. This clone was observed a few times.

The chain links TRBV6-5 to TRBJ2-7; unclear D gene. This TCR was sampled from a woman younger than 30 in good health. The sequenced sample was naive CD4+ T cells from blood. The CDR3 nucleotides are TGTGCCAGCAGTTCCAACCGGGCCTACGAGCAGTACTTC. It is translated as CASSSNRAYEQYF.